These T cell receptor beta chains were read from a single sample in a study of monozygotic twins with inflammatory bowel disease. No DNA is given; TCRdb re-called the 5' RACE reads and lists each CDR3 protein once. This table lists a few hundred thousand distinct CDR3 sequences. The material sequenced was blood. The origin of the receptors is a human donor with ulcerative colitis or Crohn's disease, or a healthy co-twin of an affected twin (not recorded which). Both conserved end residues are part of each CDR3.

>TRBJ2-5|TRBV10-3
CAIKPGQGQQETQYF
>TRBJ2-3|TRBV7-3
CASSFGPRGADTQYF
>TRBJ1-1|TRBV30
CACSGGYTEAFF
>TRBJ2-5|TRBV24-1
CATSDPDRGLKETQYF
>TRBJ2-7|TRBV7-2
CASSLGPTSGGGYEQYF
>TRBJ1-1|TRBV20-1
CSARTTGGGNTEAFF
>TRBJ1-6|TRBV27
CASSLKDGAYYNSPLHF
>TRBJ1-2|TRBV10-2
CASRSTGGGWGYGYTF
>TRBJ2-1|TRBV12-3/TRBV12-4
CASTEGTGAVF
>TRBJ1-5|TRBV11-2
CASSLEGGGKGNQPQHF
>TRBJ2-5|TRBV7-3
CASSLTVQSMETQYF